Below, 20 T cell receptor beta chains from the same sample are listed, as sequenced in a study of pediatric ulcerative colitis. One to two pinch biopsies were taken from the rectum during colonoscopy. Data came from immunoSEQ multiplex PCR; TCRdb stores just in-frame clones and leaves some out. The top ten hold 8% to 9.5% of the sample, which has tens of thousands of clones, over 70% seen once. Sequencing was done on a sample of gut tissue. The source is a boy aged 10-17 years with severe ulcerative colitis.

V gene TRBV5-3 combines with J gene TRBJ2-1, with 8 bases identical to TRBD1. TRBV5-3 belongs to the ORF category, with a function that is uncertain. The CDR3 spans 13 residues. Trimming at V came to 8 bases and at J to 7 bases, leaving 8 bases not matched to a gene. The CDR3 nucleotides read TGTGCCAGGAGGACAGGGAACGTAAATGAGCAGTTCTTC. Translation: CARRTGNVNEQFF.

CDR3 sequence (DNA): TGCGCCAGCAGCTGGGGGGGAGGACCGAGGCCCGAGCAGTACTTC. Translating it yields CASSWGGGPRPEQYF. This chain connects TRBV5-1 to TRBJ2-7, with TRBD2 matching over 7 bases. The junction had 12 bases not matched to a gene; V was cut back by 3 bases and J by 6 bases. The CDR3 is 15 residues long. Germline V gene data show CDR1 as SGHRS and CDR2 as YFSETQ.

V and J are TRBV7-9 and TRBJ2-7; the match to TRBD1 covers 9 bases. J lost 7 bases, V lost 3 bases, and 13 bases had no gene match. The germline V gene encodes CDR1 SEHNR and CDR2 FQNEAQ (reference sequence). This CDR3 has 16 residues. The CDR3, as DNA: TGTGCCAGCAGCTTTGTAATTGATGAGACAGGGGGGGAGCAGTACTTC. Its protein product is CASSFVIDETGGEQYF.

This chain links TRBV5-1 with TRBJ2-1; D gene ambiguous. The CDR3 length is 16 residues. V lost 0 bases and J lost 2, with 12 bases in between. Germline V gene lookup returns CDR1 SGHRS and CDR2 YFSETQ. CDR3 sequence (DNA): TGCGCCAGCAGCTTGGCCGCGAACCCCACCTACAATGAGCAGTTCTTC. It codes for CASSLAANPTYNEQFF. The complete variable domain, with remaining parts taken from reference TRBV5-1 and TRBJ2-1, reads KAGVTQTPRYLIKTRGQQVTLSCSPISGHRSVSWYQQTPGQGLQFLFEYFSETQRNKGNFPGRFSGRQFSNSRSEMNVSTLELGDSALYLCASSLAANPTYNEQFFGPGTRLTVL.

J is TRBJ1-1 and V is TRBV7-8; TRBD1 matches at 8 bases. Germline CDR1 is SGHVS and CDR2 is FQNEAQ. The CDR3 totals 16 residues. With V trimmed by 1 base and J by 8 bases, 12 bases remained unmatched. Written as DNA, the CDR3 is TGTGCCAGCAGCTTAGGTGGGGGACAGGTGCTAAGGGAAGCTTTCTTT. Its protein product is CASSLGGGQVLREAFF.

The rearrangement links TRBV7-9 to TRBJ1-5; D is ambiguous. Germline V lookup: CDR1 SEHNR, CDR2 FQNEAQ (reference sequence). This CDR3 spans 15 amino acids. The V and J ends lost 1 base and 3 bases respectively, with 10 bases between them. The CDR3 DNA is TGTGCCAGCAGCTTAGGGACGGAATACAATCAGCCCCAGCATTTT. Its translation: CASSLGTEYNQPQHF.

The rearrangement links TRBV15 to TRBJ2-7; tentatively, D is TRBD1 (5 bases). The germline CDR1 and CDR2 sequences are LNHNV and YYDKDF (reference sequence). CDR3 length: 14 residues. The V end was cut by 4 bases, the J end by 2 bases, with 12 bases between. CDR3 sequence: CATSMGLDTYEQYF. The CDR3 nucleotides are TGTGCCACCAGCATGGGGTTGGACACCTACGAGCAGTACTTC.

The rearrangement uses TRBV30 and TRBJ1-6; D may be TRBD1 (6 bases). The CDR3 contains 14 residues. The V end was cut by 0 bases, the J end by 13 bases, with 16 bases between. Germline V lookup: CDR1 GTSNPN, CDR2 SVGIG (reference sequence). In DNA form, the CDR3 reads TGTGCCTGGAGTGTAAACGGACAGACGACGCCCCTCCACTTT. It codes for CAWSVNGQTTPLHF.

Of note for this clone: This same CDR3 is encoded by further DNA sequences in the sample. The chain couples TRBV5-1 to TRBJ2-2; 7 bases line up with TRBD1. CDR1 and CDR2 from the germline V gene are SGHRS and YFSETQ. V lost 3 bases and J lost 2; bases outside the gene matches: 4. CDR3 length: 15 residues. The CDR3 DNA reads TGCGCCAGCAGCTCGGGACAGCCCAACACCGGGGAGCTGTTTTTT. Translated, it gives CASSSGQPNTGELFF.

This clone was recorded once. This sequence joins TRBV7-6 and TRBJ2-1; possibly TRBD2 for D (6 bases). CDR1 and CDR2 from the germline V gene are SGHVS and FNYEAQ. CDR3 size: 18 residues. Trimming removed 5 bases from V and 3 bases from J, with 23 bases in between. The CDR3 sequence is CASSPQILAPGVYNEQFF. Here the CDR3 DNA reads TGTGCCAGCAGCCCCCAAATACTAGCCCCGGGGGTCTACAATGAGCAGTTCTTC.

The rearrangement joins TRBV5-1 to TRBJ2-1; D remains ambiguous. Between the trimmed V and J ends, which lost 1 base and 0 bases, there was a span of 5 bases. The CDR3 has 14 residues. Germline V CDR1 and CDR2: SGHRS, YFSETQ. The CDR3 protein is CASSLLNSYNEQFF. The CDR3 coding sequence is TGCGCCAGCAGCTTGCTCAACTCCTACAATGAGCAGTTCTTC.

The CDR3 is CASSQDPRQGAVDEQFF. DNA for the CDR3: TGCGCCAGCAGCCAAGATCCGAGACAGGGGGCTGTGGATGAGCAGTTCTTC. The J gene is TRBJ2-1, the V gene TRBV4-1; 10 nucleotides match TRBD1. The CDR3 is made up of 17 amino acids. Germline CDR1 MGHRA, CDR2 YSYEKL. With V trimmed by 0 bases and J by 8 bases, 10 bases remained unmatched.

The chain is built from TRBV21-1 and TRBJ2-1; the table names TRBD1, a call not compared with the DNA. TRBV21-1 is reported as a pseudogene. CDR3 size: 19 residues. CDR3: CASSKESSQGKLTYNEQFF. The DNA of the CDR3 is TGTGCCAGCAGCAAAGAGAGCTCACAGGGGAAGTTGACCTACAATGAGCAGTTCTTC.

The CDR3 DNA reads TGTGCCAGCTCACCTCTCGACGGCGAGCAGTACTTC. Translated, it gives CASSPLDGEQYF. This chain connects TRBV18 to TRBJ2-7; no definite D call. The V end was cut by 3 bases, the J end by 6 bases, with 9 bases between. The CDR3 length is 12 residues. Germline loops: CDR1 KGHSH, CDR2 LQKENI.

This chain links TRBV5-4 with TRBJ2-3; D might be TRBD1 (5 bases). CDR3 length: 14 amino acids. Trimming took off 6 bases at V and 6 bases at J, with 17 bases between the two ends. CDR1 is SGHNT, CDR2 YYREEE, per germline (reference sequence). As DNA, the CDR3 is TGTGCCAGCATCACTAAAGGGGTCACGGATACGCAGTATTTT. Translated: CASITKGVTDTQYF.

The rearrangement links TRBV2 to TRBJ2-4; a possible D gene is TRBD2 (6 bases). V shed 3 bases and J shed 1 base, with 10 bases lying between them. The germline CDR1 and CDR2 sequences are SNHLY and FYNNEI. The length of the CDR3 is 15 residues. The CDR3 nucleotides are TGTGCCAGCAGTGAGTCGGAGGGCGCCAAAAACATTCAGTACTTC. Translated, it gives CASSESEGAKNIQYF.

This chain joins TRBV11-2 and TRBJ1-1, with a tentative D call TRBD1 (6 bases). CDR1 and CDR2 from the germline V gene are SGHAT and FQNNGV. Trimming stripped 2 bases from V and 4 bases from J, with 14 bases between. This CDR3 is built from 15 residues. CDR3 region: CASSLFRGPVTEAFF. In nucleotides, the CDR3 is TGTGCCAGCAGCTTATTCCGGGGGCCAGTCACTGAAGCTTTCTTT.

V is TRBV4-1 and J is TRBJ1-5, with a possible D match to TRBD1 (5 bases). CDR3 length: 14 amino acids. Trimming left V 4 bases short and J 5 bases short, with 12 bases between. Germline values: CDR1 MGHRA, CDR2 YSYEKL. CDR3 region: CASSPTEKYQPQHF. CDR3 bases: TGCGCCAGCAGCCCGACAGAGAAGTATCAGCCCCAGCATTTT.

Note on this clone: A junction end diverges from the germline sequence, so it may reflect a read error. The rearrangement links TRBV5-6 to TRBJ1-1; no firm D call. The CDR3 sequence is 15 residues long. The germline CDR1 and CDR2 sequences are SGHDT and YYEEEE. In DNA form, the CDR3 reads TGTGCCAGCAGGTTGGGGAAGATGGGGAACACTGAAGCTTTCTTT. This sequence encodes CASRLGKMGNTEAFF.

This CDR3 is CASSESDRDGYTF. The CDR3 DNA follows: TGTGCCAGCAGTGAGTCGGACAGGGATGGCTACACCTTC. The V and J genes are TRBV6-1 and TRBJ1-2; TRBD1 agrees at 8 bases. This CDR3 region has 13 residues. J was trimmed by 6 bases and V by 3 bases; bases with no gene match: 3. Looked up from germline, CDR1 is MNHNS and CDR2 is SASEGT.